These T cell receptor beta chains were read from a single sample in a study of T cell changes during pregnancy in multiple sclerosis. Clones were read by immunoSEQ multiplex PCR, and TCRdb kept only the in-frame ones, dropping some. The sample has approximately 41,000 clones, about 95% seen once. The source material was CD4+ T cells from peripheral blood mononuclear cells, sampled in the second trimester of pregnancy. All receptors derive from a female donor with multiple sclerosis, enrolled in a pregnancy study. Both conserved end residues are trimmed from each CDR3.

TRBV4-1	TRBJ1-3	ASSTQQGTGNTIY
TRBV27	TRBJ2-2	ASSLLGVGTGELF
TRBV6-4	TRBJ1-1	ATTREAF
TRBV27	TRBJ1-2	ASSTGRRGQYGYT
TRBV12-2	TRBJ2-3	ASRLAGLAGAGTDTQY
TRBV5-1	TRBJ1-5	ASSLLGGYNQPQH
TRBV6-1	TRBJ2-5	ASNLAGGRETQY
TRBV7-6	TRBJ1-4	ASSPIRTGTNEKLF
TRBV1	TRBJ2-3	TSSQEMPLAGVRWTDTQY
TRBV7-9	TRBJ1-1	ASSLDTNTEAF
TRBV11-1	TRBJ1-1	ASSLGGNTEAF
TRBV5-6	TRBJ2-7	ASTHGLAGGKLYEQY
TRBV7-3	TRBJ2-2	ASALVVDRGFNGELF
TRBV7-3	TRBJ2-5	ASSFQGVSQETQY
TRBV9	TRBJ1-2	ASSVEHSLYGYT
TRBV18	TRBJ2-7	ASSPPRSTYEQY
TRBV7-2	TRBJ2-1	ASSYRASGTYNEQF
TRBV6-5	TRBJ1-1	ASSYTLGGRNTEAF
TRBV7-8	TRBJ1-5	ASSSGGQGRIQPQH
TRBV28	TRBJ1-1	ASSWDRVGTEAF
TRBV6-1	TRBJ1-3	ASSEGAFSGNTIY
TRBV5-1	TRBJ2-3	ASSLGTGANLDTQY
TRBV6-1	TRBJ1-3	ASRRTGGEGNTIY
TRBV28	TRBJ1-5	ASSFLQGDRQPQH
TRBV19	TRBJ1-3	ASTTRDRSSGNTIY
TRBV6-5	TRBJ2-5	ASTKTGVETQY
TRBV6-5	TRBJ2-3	ASSYYPNGITDTQY
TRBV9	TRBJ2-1	ASSVAGEYYNEQF
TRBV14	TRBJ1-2	ASSQQSVGYGYT
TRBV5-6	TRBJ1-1	ASSLPGRMNTEAF
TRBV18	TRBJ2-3	ASSPPNTDTQY
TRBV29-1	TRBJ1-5	SVEIGSNQPQH
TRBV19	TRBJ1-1	ASSKVQGALVTEAF
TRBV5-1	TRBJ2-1	ASSLGTTRVGNEQF
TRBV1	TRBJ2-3	TSSPHWTTNTDTQY
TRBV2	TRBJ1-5	ASSPGTGGNQPQH
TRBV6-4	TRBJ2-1	ASTPQGTDEQF
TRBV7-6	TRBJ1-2	ASSLDRGRDGYT
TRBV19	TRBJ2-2	ASKTVNTGELF
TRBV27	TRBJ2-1	ASSLQRAYNEQF
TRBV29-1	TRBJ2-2	SVRQGADTGELF
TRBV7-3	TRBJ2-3	ASSLMGTKHTDTQY